The 25 T cell receptor beta chains below come from one sample, sequenced in a study of cytomegalovirus exposure and HLA in healthy donors. The PCR was carried out with 60 Vbeta primers and 13 Jbeta primers. Using immunoSEQ multiplex PCR, the repertoire was profiled, and TCRdb retains in-frame clones only, with some absent. The sample shows roughly 140,000 clones, 80% of them seen only once. Sequenced sample: PBMCs. The receptors were sampled from a male donor in good health and CMV-seronegative.

The chain links TRBV4-1 to TRBJ2-1, with 11 bases that match TRBD2. Germline V lookup: CDR1 MGHRA, CDR2 YSYEKL. The V segment lost 1 base and the J segment 10 bases; nucleotides outside the gene matches: 6. This CDR3 region has 15 residues. The CDR3 DNA is TGCGCCAGCAGCCAAGCAGTAGCGGGGGGGTCGGAGCAGTTCTTC. Translated: CASSQAVAGGSEQFF.

The chain is built from TRBV6-6 and TRBJ2-1; D is unclear. This CDR3 region has 13 residues. Trimming pared 4 bases from V and 7 bases from J, leaving 11 bases between. The germline V gene encodes CDR1 MNHNY and CDR2 SVGAGI (reference sequence). The CDR3 is CASSSEAMNEQFF. CDR3 coding DNA: TGTGCCAGCAGTTCCGAGGCTATGAATGAGCAGTTCTTC.

The CDR3: CASSFDGNYGYTF. The CDR3 DNA is TGTGCCAGCAGCTTCGACGGGAACTATGGCTACACCTTC. The chain uses TRBV7-9 and TRBJ1-2, with no clear D. Germline values: CDR1 SEHNR, CDR2 FQNEAQ (reference sequence). Trimming took 3 bases from V and 2 from J, leaving 7 bases between them. The CDR3 consists of 13 residues.

The CDR3 nucleotides are TGCGCCAGCAGCTTGGGAGGATTAGGTGAAAAACTGTTTTTT. This gives the protein CASSLGGLGEKLFF. This chain uses TRBV5-1 with TRBJ1-4; D not resolved. Germline values: CDR1 SGHRS, CDR2 YFSETQ. The germline V and J ends were trimmed by 0 bases and 7 bases, with 10 bases remaining between them. The CDR3 has 14 amino acids.

This clone was observed a single time. The J gene is TRBJ1-3, the V gene TRBV7-2; 9 bases are a match to TRBD1. The length of the CDR3 is 15 residues. Germline loops: CDR1 SGHTA, CDR2 FQGNSA. Trimming took 4 bases from V and 0 from J; bases not matched to a gene: 1. The chain's CDR3 is CASSSDRGSGNTIYF. CDR3 sequence (DNA): TGTGCCAGCAGCTCGGACAGGGGCTCTGGAAACACCATATATTTT.

This clone was seen a few times. The rearrangement joins TRBV7-2 to TRBJ2-2; D possibly corresponds to TRBD1 (7 bases). Germline lookup yields CDR1 SGHTA and CDR2 FQGNSA. This CDR3 is built from 14 residues. Trimming stripped 5 bases from V and 4 bases from J, with 11 bases between. The CDR3 DNA sequence: TGTGCCAGCAGCCCGCAGGGGGGCACCGGGGAGCTGTTTTTT. As protein: CASSPQGGTGELFF.

The DNA of the CDR3 is TGTGCCAGCAGCTTAGCGGGCGTACCTGGAAACACCATATATTTT. As protein: CASSLAGVPGNTIYF. The V call is TRBV7-2, the J call TRBJ1-3; D gene uncertain. There are 15 residues in the CDR3. Per the germline V gene, CDR1 is SGHTA and CDR2 is FQGNSA. V lost 0 bases to trimming and J lost 2 bases, with 8 bases between them.

The rearrangement joins TRBV4-2 to TRBJ2-5; perhaps TRBD2 as D (7 bases). The germline V gene has CDR1 LGHNA and CDR2 YNFKEQ. With 1 base removed from V and 0 bases from J, the gap between germline ends came to 12 bases. The CDR3 length is 16 residues. The CDR3 DNA is TGTGCCAGCAGCCAAGGAGGCGGGGGCTACCAAGAGACCCAGTACTTC. Its protein product is CASSQGGGGYQETQYF.

The J gene is TRBJ2-7, the V gene TRBV18; 7 bases line up with TRBD1. Germline V gives CDR1 KGHSH, CDR2 LQKENI. V lost 3 bases, J lost 10 bases, and 9 bases stayed unmatched. The CDR3 extends over 13 amino acids. The CDR3 DNA reads as TGTGCCAGCTCACCTCTCAGGGGGTCGGATCAGTACTTC. Translated: CASSPLRGSDQYF.

The J gene is TRBJ2-7, the V gene TRBV10-3; D possibly corresponds to TRBD1 (6 bases). This CDR3 is built from 12 residues. V lost 9 bases and J lost 4, with 13 bases in between. The germline V gene encodes CDR1 ENHRY and CDR2 SYGVKD. The CDR3 sequence is CAISRDTYEQYF. The CDR3 DNA follows: TGTGCCATAAGCCGGGACACATACGAGCAGTACTTC.

CDR3 nucleotide sequence: TGTGCCAGCAGCTTGGCTGCGGATTCCTACGAGCAGTACTTC. Protein product: CASSLAADSYEQYF. V is TRBV5-4 and J is TRBJ2-7; D ambiguous. The ends were cut back, 0 bases at V and 1 base at J, with 8 bases in the middle. The CDR3 length is 14 residues. Germline values: CDR1 SGHNT, CDR2 YYREEE (reference sequence). Full variable domain (rest looked up from reference TRBV5-4 and TRBJ2-7): ETGVTQSPTHLIKTRGQQVTLRCSSQSGHNTVSWYQQALGQGPQFIFQYYREEENGRGNFPPRFSGLQFPNYSSELNVNALELDDSALYLCASSLAADSYEQYFGPGTRLTVT.

The chain has TRBV20-1 and TRBJ1-2; no reliable D call. With 5 bases removed from V and 2 bases from J, the gap between germline ends came to 6 bases. The germline V gene encodes CDR1 DFQATT and CDR2 SNEGSKA (reference sequence). This CDR3 region has 11 residues. As DNA, the CDR3 is TGCAGTGCTGACAACAACTATGGCTACACCTTC. Translated: CSADNNYGYTF.

In this sample, this clone turned up once. This chain uses TRBV5-1 with TRBJ2-5; TRBD1 might be the D (5 bases). Deletions cut 4 bases from V and 4 bases from J, with 14 bases between. The CDR3 covers 14 residues. Germline lookup yields CDR1 SGHRS and CDR2 YFSETQ. The CDR3 loop reads CASSGTGPGETQYF. The CDR3 DNA follows: TGCGCCAGCAGCGGAACAGGTCCAGGAGAGACCCAGTACTTC.

This clone came up once. J is TRBJ1-2 and V is TRBV6-5; perhaps TRBD1 as D (6 bases). V lost 8 bases, J lost 0 bases, and 16 bases lay in between. The CDR3 consists of 15 residues. CDR1 MNHEY and CDR2 SVGAGI come from the germline V gene. The DNA of the CDR3 is TGTGCCAGCCACACCCCACAGGGAGCTAACTATGGCTACACCTTC. Its translation is CASHTPQGANYGYTF.

This clone has a single count. The rearrangement links TRBV18 to TRBJ1-1, with 8 positions matching TRBD1. This CDR3 spans 16 amino acids. From germline, CDR1 is KGHSH and CDR2 LQKENI. Germline trimming cut 5 bases from V and 1 base from J; bases unmatched to any gene: 9. CDR3 in DNA: TGTGCCAGCTCATCAATACCTGGGACAGGGAACACTGAAGCTTTCTTT. It specifies CASSSIPGTGNTEAFF.

This clone turned up a few times. The chain links TRBV4-2 to TRBJ2-3; TRBD1 might be the D (5 bases). Germline CDR1 and CDR2: LGHNA and YNFKEQ. This CDR3 is 16 amino acids long. Trimming left V 1 base short and J 4 bases short, with 15 bases between. CDR3 DNA sequence: TGTGCCAGCAGCCAAGTGAAAGGGGTCATGGCAGATACGCAGTATTTT. It encodes CASSQVKGVMADTQYF.

The rearrangement uses TRBV30 and TRBJ1-2; no reliable D call. V gave up 2 bases and J gave up 2 bases, with 12 bases separating them. This CDR3 is built from 14 residues. The germline CDR1 and CDR2 sequences are GTSNPN and SVGIG (reference sequence). The CDR3 nucleotides read TGTGCCTGGAGTCTCCAGGCGCTCAACTATGGCTACACCTTC. Translation: CAWSLQALNYGYTF.

The J gene is TRBJ1-1, the V gene TRBV7-9; no clear D. The germline CDR1 and CDR2 sequences are SEHNR and FQNEAQ (reference sequence). Trimming pared 8 bases from V and 2 bases from J, leaving 9 bases between. The length of the CDR3 is 12 residues. This CDR3 is CASGRENTEAFF. As DNA, the CDR3 is TGTGCCAGCGGGCGGGAAAACACTGAAGCTTTCTTT.

This chain connects TRBV2 to TRBJ2-3, with a possible D match to TRBD2 (5 bases). This CDR3 is built from 14 residues. The V end lost 3 bases, the J end lost 6 bases, and 13 bases lay between the germline ends. Looked up from germline, CDR1 is SNHLY and CDR2 is FYNNEI. The CDR3 loop is CASSDENSVDTQYF. DNA for the CDR3: TGTGCCAGCAGTGATGAGAATAGCGTCGATACGCAGTATTTT.

J is TRBJ1-4 and V is TRBV6-6, with D possibly TRBD1 on 5 matching bases. The V and J ends lost 8 bases and 6 bases respectively, with 16 bases between them. The CDR3 has 14 residues. Germline V gene lookup returns CDR1 MNHNY and CDR2 SVGAGI (reference sequence). CDR3 nucleotides: TGTGCCAGCTGCATAGGGGTGCCCTATGAAAAACTGTTTTTT. Translation: CASCIGVPYEKLFF.

This clone was picked up one time. This rearrangement joins TRBV5-4 to TRBJ1-3, with 8 bases aligning to TRBD1. Germline V gene sequence: CDR1 SGHNT, CDR2 YYREEE (reference sequence). The J segment lost 0 bases and the V segment lost 2 bases, leaving 7 bases of the junction unmatched. This CDR3 has 17 amino acids. The chain's CDR3 is CASSFLETGDSGNTIYF. The CDR3 region has the DNA TGTGCCAGCAGCTTTCTCGAGACAGGGGACTCTGGAAACACCATATATTTT.

As regards this clone: Within the sample, other DNA sequences also encode this same CDR3. The chain recombines TRBV2 with TRBJ2-5; D unresolved. Germline CDR1 is SNHLY and CDR2 is FYNNEI. The V gene lost 0 bases and the J gene lost 4 bases, with 3 bases spanning the gap. This CDR3 comprises 12 residues. The CDR3: CASSEARETQYF. The CDR3 coding sequence is TGTGCCAGCAGTGAAGCGCGAGAGACCCAGTACTTC.

V usage is TRBV2 and J usage is TRBJ1-1, with D possibly being TRBD1 (6 bases). The V end was cut by 6 bases, the J end by 1 base, with 12 bases between. Germline lookup yields CDR1 SNHLY and CDR2 FYNNEI. The CDR3 length is 14 residues. The CDR3 region has the DNA TGTGCCAGCAGGGGAACAGGGCAGAACACTGAAGCTTTCTTT. Translated: CASRGTGQNTEAFF.

The V call is TRBV7-3, the J call TRBJ1-2; D might be TRBD1 (6 bases). CDR3 length equals 14 residues. The ends were cut back, 5 bases at V and 2 bases at J, with 12 bases in the middle. Germline CDR1 SGHTA, CDR2 FQGTGA. For the CDR3, the DNA is TGTGCCAGCAGCCCCGGGGGGGCGAACTATGGCTACACCTTC. Its protein product is CASSPGGANYGYTF. The complete variable domain, with remaining parts taken from reference TRBV7-3 and TRBJ1-2, reads GAGVSQTPSNKVTEKGKYVELRCDPISGHTALYWYRQSLGQGPEFLIYFQGTGAADDSGLPNDRFFAVRPEGSVSTLKIQRTERGDSAVYLCASSPGGANYGYTFGSGTRLTVV.

This chain links TRBV7-3 with TRBJ2-3, with D unresolved. This CDR3 spans 12 amino acids. CDR1 and CDR2 (germline): SGHTA, FQGTGA. V shed 8 bases and J shed 4 bases, with 10 bases lying between them. The CDR3 here is CASARGPDTQYF. DNA of the CDR3: TGTGCCAGCGCACGAGGCCCAGATACGCAGTATTTT.